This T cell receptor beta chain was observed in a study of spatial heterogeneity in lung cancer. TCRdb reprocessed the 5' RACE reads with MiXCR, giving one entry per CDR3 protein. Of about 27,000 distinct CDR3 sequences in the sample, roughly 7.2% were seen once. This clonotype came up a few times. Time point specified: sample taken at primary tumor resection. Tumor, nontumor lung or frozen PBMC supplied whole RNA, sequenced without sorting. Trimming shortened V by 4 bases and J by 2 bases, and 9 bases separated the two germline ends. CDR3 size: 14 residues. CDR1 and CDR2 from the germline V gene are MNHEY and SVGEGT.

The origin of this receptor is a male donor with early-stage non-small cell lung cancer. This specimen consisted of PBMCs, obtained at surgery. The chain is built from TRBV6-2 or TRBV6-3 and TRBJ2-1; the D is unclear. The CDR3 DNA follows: TGTGCCAGCAGTTTCAGCGAAACCTACAATGAGCAGTTCTTC. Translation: CASSFSETYNEQFF.